The rows below give T cell receptor beta chains drawn from one sample of a study of blood T cell repertoires in COVID-19. The protocol was immunoSEQ multiplex PCR, while the TCRdb copy is restricted to in-frame clones and leaves out a portion. The sample holds roughly 330,000 clones; over 75% are singletons and the top ten take roughly 10%. The source material was PBMCs or T cells enriched from blood (not recorded which). These receptors all stem from a young woman who had recovered from COVID-19. The CDR3 runs from the conserved cysteine through the conserved F or W. A D gene is named only where the DNA matches it firmly. Only some rows state a clone size, as once, few, many or a class for expanded clones.

clone size,V gene,D gene,J gene,CDR3 DNA,CDR3 protein
few,TRBV10-1,-,TRBJ1-2,TGCGCCAGCAGTGAGTCGGGAGGATCCTATGGCTACACCTTC,CASSESGGSYGYTF
-,TRBV9,TRBD2,TRBJ2-1,TGTGCCAGCAGCCTCCAATACCAACTAGCGAGCTCCTACAATGAGCAGTTCTTC,CASSLQYQLASSYNEQFF
-,TRBV5-6,-,TRBJ2-2,TGTGCCAGCAGCACCCAGGGTACCGGGGAGCTGTTTTTT,CASSTQGTGELFF
-,TRBV4-1,-,TRBJ2-7,TGCGCCAGCAGCCACGGTGCCGGCGAGCAGTACTTC,CASSHGAGEQYF
once,TRBV30,-,TRBJ2-2,TGTGCCTGGAGTGTACAGGGTTACACCGGGGAGCTGTTTTTT,CAWSVQGYTGELFF
-,TRBV12-3/TRBV12-4,-,TRBJ1-2,TGTGCCAGCAGTTTACAGGATAACTATGGCTACACCTTC,CASSLQDNYGYTF
-,TRBV27,-,TRBJ2-7,TGTGCCAGCAGTGCCGGAGCCCACGAGCAGTACTTC,CASSAGAHEQYF
-,TRBV6-5,TRBD1,TRBJ2-1,TGTGCCAGCAGTTACTCTCCGGGACAGGGGGTAAATGAGCAGTTCTTC,CASSYSPGQGVNEQFF
-,TRBV30,TRBD2,TRBJ2-1,TGTGCCTCCCTAGCGGGAGCAAATGAGCAGTTCTTC,CASLAGANEQFF
-,TRBV9,TRBD1,TRBJ1-1,TGTGCCAGCAGCGGCCGGACAGGGGGCGGTGAAGCTTTCTTT,CASSGRTGGGEAFF
-,TRBV9,-,TRBJ1-1,TGTGCCAGCAGCGCGATAGGGGGACAACTGAACACTGAAGCTTTCTTT,CASSAIGGQLNTEAFF
-,TRBV5-4,-,TRBJ1-2,TGTGCCAGCAGCTTGGGGACGGAGGACTATGGCTACACCTTC,CASSLGTEDYGYTF
-,TRBV12-3/TRBV12-4,-,TRBJ2-7,TGTGCCAGCAGTTTGGAGGCCTACGAGCAGTACTTC,CASSLEAYEQYF
-,TRBV6-5,-,TRBJ2-3,TGTGCCAGCACCTCACTAGGGACAGATACGCAGTATTTT,CASTSLGTDTQYF
-,TRBV5-1,-,TRBJ2-3,TGCGCCAGCAGCTTGACCACAGGGCCAGATACGCAGTATTTT,CASSLTTGPDTQYF
few,TRBV3-1/TRBV3-2,TRBD1,TRBJ1-5,TGTGCCAGCAGCGTACAGGGGGCGAGCCAGCCCCAGCATTTT,CASSVQGASQPQHF
-,TRBV4-1,TRBD2,TRBJ2-7,TGCGCCAGCAGCCAAGGTAGGGAGGGGATCTACGAGCAGTACTTC,CASSQGREGIYEQYF
-,TRBV4-1,TRBD1,TRBJ1-1,TGCGCCAGCAGCGCTCGTGGGACAGAAGGCACTGAAGCTTTCTTT,CASSARGTEGTEAFF
-,TRBV3-1/TRBV3-2,TRBD2,TRBJ2-1,TGTGCCAGCAGCCTAACCGCGGGGGGGGGCGATGAGCAGTTCTTC,CASSLTAGGGDEQFF
-,TRBV2,TRBD2,TRBJ2-3,TGTGCCAGCACGGCGGGGGGGGGCACAGATACGCAGTATTTT,CASTAGGGTDTQYF
-,TRBV2,-,TRBJ2-5,TGTGCCAGCAGAGCGTCTTCCTCGGGAGAGACCCAGTACTTC,CASRASSSGETQYF
-,TRBV7-3,TRBD1,TRBJ1-2,TGTGCCAGCAGCTTATATTATGTGGACAGGTTGGACTATGGCTACACCTTC,CASSLYYVDRLDYGYTF
-,TRBV27,-,TRBJ1-2,TGTGCCAGCAGTTTCATTGGGAGTTCCTACACCTTC,CASSFIGSSYTF
-,TRBV28,-,TRBJ1-2,TGTGCCAGCAGTCCCCGCGGAGCTGGCTACACCTTC,CASSPRGAGYTF